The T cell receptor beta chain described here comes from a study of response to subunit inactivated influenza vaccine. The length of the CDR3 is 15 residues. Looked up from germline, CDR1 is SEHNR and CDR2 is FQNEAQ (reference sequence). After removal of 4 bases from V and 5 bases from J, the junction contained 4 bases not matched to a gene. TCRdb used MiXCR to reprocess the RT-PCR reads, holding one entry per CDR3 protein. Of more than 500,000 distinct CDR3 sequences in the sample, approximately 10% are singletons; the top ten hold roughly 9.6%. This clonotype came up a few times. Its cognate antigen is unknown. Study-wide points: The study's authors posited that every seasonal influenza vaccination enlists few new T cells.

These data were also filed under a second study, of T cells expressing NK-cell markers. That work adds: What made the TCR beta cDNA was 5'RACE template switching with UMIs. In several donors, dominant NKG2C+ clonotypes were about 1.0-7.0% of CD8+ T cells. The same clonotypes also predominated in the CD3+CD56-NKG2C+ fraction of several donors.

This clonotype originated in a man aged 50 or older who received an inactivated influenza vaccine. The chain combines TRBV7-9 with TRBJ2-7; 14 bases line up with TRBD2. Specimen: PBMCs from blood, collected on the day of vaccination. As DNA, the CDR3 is TGTGCCAGCAGCTCCGGGACTAGCGGGGGCGACGAGCAGTACTTC. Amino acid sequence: CASSSGTSGGDEQYF.